The subject of this entry is one TCR beta chain. These data are taken from a study of shared clonotypes between healthy human individuals. The wider study: Participating donors consisted of a couple of women and a few men aged 18 to 49. CD4 naive and CD4 memory each took three plates per donor, while CD8 naive took two and CD8 memory one.

The table came from immunoSEQ multiplex PCR; TCRdb's copy has only in-frame clones and leaves some out. The profile covers approximately 1.9 million clones, with around 93% appearing a single time and approximately 1.7% taken by the ten largest. The trim removed 2 bases at V and 4 bases at J, leaving 4 bases unmatched. Germline CDR1 SGHNT, CDR2 YENEEA. There are 15 residues in the CDR3. Terminally differentiated effector memory CD45RA+ cells were excluded by CCR7 positive selection of CD45RO-negative cells. Source material: naive CD8+ T cells from PBMCs. The chain links TRBV11-3 to TRBJ2-1; 8 bases are shared with TRBD2. The sequence came from a man between 18 and 29 years old in good health. Some clones in this sample may be carry-over from other donors' samples. CDR3 loop: CASSLRAGAYNEQFF. CDR3 coding DNA: TGTGCCAGCAGCTTACGAGCGGGAGCTTACAATGAGCAGTTCTTC.